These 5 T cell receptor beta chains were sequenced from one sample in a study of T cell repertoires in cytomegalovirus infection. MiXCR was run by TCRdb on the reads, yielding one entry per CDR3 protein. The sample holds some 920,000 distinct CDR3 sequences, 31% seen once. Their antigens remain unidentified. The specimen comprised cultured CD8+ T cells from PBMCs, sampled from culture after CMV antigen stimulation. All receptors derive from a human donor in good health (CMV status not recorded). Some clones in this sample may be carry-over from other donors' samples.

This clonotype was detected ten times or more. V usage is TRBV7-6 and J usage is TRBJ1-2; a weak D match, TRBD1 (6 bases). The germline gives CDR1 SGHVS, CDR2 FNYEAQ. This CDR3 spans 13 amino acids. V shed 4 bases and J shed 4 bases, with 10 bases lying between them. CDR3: CASSSGGLYGYTF. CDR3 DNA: TGTGCCAGCAGCTCGGGGGGGCTCTATGGCTACACCTTC.

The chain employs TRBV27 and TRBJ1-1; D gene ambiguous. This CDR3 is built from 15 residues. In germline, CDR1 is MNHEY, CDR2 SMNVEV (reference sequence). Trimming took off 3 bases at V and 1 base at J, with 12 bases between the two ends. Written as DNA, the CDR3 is TGTGCCAGCAGTTTTGGGCCGACCAAGAACACTGAAGCTTTCTTT. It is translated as CASSFGPTKNTEAFF.

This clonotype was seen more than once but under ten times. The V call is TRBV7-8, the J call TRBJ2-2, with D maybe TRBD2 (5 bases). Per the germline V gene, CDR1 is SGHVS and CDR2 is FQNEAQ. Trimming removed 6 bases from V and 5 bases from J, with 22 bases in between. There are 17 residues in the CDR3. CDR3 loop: CASRRVTSVKETGELFF. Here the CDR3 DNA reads TGTGCCAGCAGACGGGTAACTAGTGTGAAGGAGACCGGGGAGCTGTTTTTT.

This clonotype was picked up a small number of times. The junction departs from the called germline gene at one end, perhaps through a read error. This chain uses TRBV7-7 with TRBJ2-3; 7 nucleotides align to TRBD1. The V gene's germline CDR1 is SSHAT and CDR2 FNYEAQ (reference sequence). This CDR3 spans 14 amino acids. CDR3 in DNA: TGTGCTAGCAGCTTAGAGGGGGCCCAAGATACGCAGTATTTT. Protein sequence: CASSLEGAQDTQYF.

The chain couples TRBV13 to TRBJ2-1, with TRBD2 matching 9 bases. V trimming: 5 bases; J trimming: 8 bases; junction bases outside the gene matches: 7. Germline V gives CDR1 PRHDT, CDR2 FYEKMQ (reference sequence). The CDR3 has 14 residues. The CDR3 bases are TGTGCCAGCAGCCCGGGCGGGGGGGCCCATGAGCAGTTCTTC. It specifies CASSPGGGAHEQFF.